Below are 8 T cell receptor beta chains sequenced from a single sample in a study of T-cell reconstitution after alpha-beta-depleted transplantation in children. Unique molecular identifiers featured in how the TCRbeta library was prepared. TCRdb processed the PCR reads anew with MiXCR; each CDR3 protein has one entry. Of 500,000 to 750,000 distinct CDR3 sequences in the sample, 10% to 15% were seen once. The sample was PBMCs, mostly from graft donor cells, taken 360 days after TCRalphabeta/CD19-depleted stem cell transplant. These receptor sequences come from a male patient between 10 and 17 years old who had a stem cell transplant for acute myeloid leukemia, so the T cells may come from the graft donor.

This clonotype came up a few times. The CDR3 coding sequence is TGTGCCGCCAAGGGGGGAGCATACGAGCAGTACTTC. Translated, it gives CAAKGGAYEQYF. The chain has TRBV28 and TRBJ2-7; D is tentatively TRBD1 or TRBD2 (6 bases each). Germline values: CDR1 MDHEN, CDR2 SYDVKM. V lost 11 bases, J lost 4 bases, and 15 bases lay in between. CDR3 size: 12 residues.

The V gene is TRBV20-1, the J gene TRBJ2-7; D not resolved. The CDR3 runs 14 residues. V was shortened by 6 bases and J by 0 bases, with 15 bases between the two germline ends. Germline V gives CDR1 DFQATT, CDR2 SNEGSKA (reference sequence). DNA of the CDR3: TGCAGTGCCAACGCCCTCGAGAGCTCCTACGAGCAGTACTTC. Amino acid sequence: CSANALESSYEQYF.

This clonotype has a count of ten or more. This chain connects TRBV10-3 to TRBJ2-3; 8 nucleotides agree with TRBD1. J was trimmed by 7 bases and V by 6 bases; bases with no gene match: 6. The CDR3 has 13 residues. Germline V gene lookup returns CDR1 ENHRY and CDR2 SYGVKD. Here the CDR3 DNA reads TGTGCCATCAGGCGGCAGGGGGCATATACGCAGTATTTT. It encodes CAIRRQGAYTQYF.

This clonotype turned up a few times. V and J are TRBV5-4 and TRBJ2-1, with 8 bases identical to TRBD2. V dropped 3 bases and J dropped 3; count of bases not matched to a gene: 8. The CDR3 spans 16 residues. Germline loops: CDR1 SGHNT, CDR2 YYREEE (reference sequence). Here the CDR3 reads CASSSQTSGDYNEQFF. DNA of the CDR3: TGTGCCAGCAGCTCCCAAACTAGCGGTGACTACAATGAGCAGTTCTTC.

The table lists this clonotype with a few counts. The rearrangement uses TRBV4-2 and TRBJ2-1; weak D call: TRBD2 (5 bases). This CDR3 contains 18 residues. Germline loops: CDR1 LGHNA, CDR2 YNFKEQ. V dropped 3 bases and J dropped 3 bases, with 21 bases sitting between them. Written as DNA, the CDR3 is TGTGCCAGCAGCCATGCCGCGATAGCGCAGCCTAACTACAATGAGCAGTTCTTC. This encodes CASSHAAIAQPNYNEQFF.

In its sample, this clonotype was seen a few times. The V and J genes are TRBV5-1 and TRBJ2-1, with D perhaps matching TRBD1 (6 bases). V shed 4 bases and J shed 0 bases, with 8 bases lying between them. There are 14 residues in the CDR3. Looked up from germline, CDR1 is SGHRS and CDR2 is YFSETQ. The CDR3 here is CASSPDSSYNEQFF. In nucleotides, the CDR3 is TGCGCCAGCAGCCCGGACAGCTCCTACAATGAGCAGTTCTTC.

This clonotype was seen more than once but under ten times. This sequence joins TRBV3-1 and TRBJ2-7; 10 bases align to TRBD2. V trimming: 1 base; J trimming: 2 bases; junction bases outside the gene matches: 14. From germline, CDR1 is LGHDT and CDR2 YNNKEL (reference sequence). This CDR3 has 19 residues. This CDR3 is CASSQVAASGRGDPYEQYF. CDR3 in DNA: TGTGCCAGCAGCCAAGTTGCGGCTAGCGGGAGAGGGGACCCCTACGAGCAGTACTTC.

V is TRBV7-9 and J is TRBJ2-5, with D unresolved. The CDR3 spans 14 residues. Trimming shortened V by 11 bases and J by 1 base, and 17 bases separated the two germline ends. Looked up from germline, CDR1 is SEHNR and CDR2 is FQNEAQ (reference sequence). CDR3: CASDGGFAQETQYF. CDR3 sequence (DNA): TGTGCCTCGGATGGCGGCTTCGCCCAAGAGACCCAGTACTTC.